Listed here are 16 T cell receptor beta chains from one sample, sequenced in a study of blood T cells in healthy people across ages. A second about 6 to 11 cycle PCR used barcoded and J-beta primers. TCRdb re-called the 5' RACE reads with MiXCR, one entry per CDR3 protein. In the table there are about 780,000 distinct CDR3 sequences, less than 60% of which are singletons. The sequencing input was blood. The receptors originated from an elderly man in good health.

This clonotype has ten or more counts. The rearrangement links TRBV3-1 to TRBJ2-3, with D perhaps TRBD2 (6 bases). Trimming shortened V by 3 bases and J by 2 bases, and 15 bases separated the two germline ends. Germline lookup yields CDR1 LGHDT and CDR2 YNNKEL (reference sequence). CDR3 length: 16 residues. The CDR3 loop reads CASSQDSGALTDTQYF. The CDR3 DNA is TGTGCCAGCAGCCAGGATAGCGGAGCCCTCACAGATACGCAGTATTTT.

The CDR3 loop reads CASSTLSSGSRYEQFF. The CDR3, as DNA: TGTGCCAGCAGCACTCTGAGTAGCGGGAGTAGGTATGAGCAGTTCTTC. The rearrangement joins TRBV7-2 to TRBJ2-1; 9 nucleotides match TRBD2. The V gene end was trimmed by 5 bases and the J gene end by 8 bases; junction bases not matched to a gene: 13. The germline V gene has CDR1 SGHTA and CDR2 FQGNSA. CDR3 length equals 16 residues.

The J gene is TRBJ2-7, the V gene TRBV7-8; tentative D call: TRBD2 (5 bases). CDR3 length equals 14 residues. Germline V gene data show CDR1 as SGHVS and CDR2 as FQNEAQ. Trimming shortened V by 5 bases and J by 7 bases, and 18 bases separated the two germline ends. CDR3 in DNA: TGTGCCAGCAGCGATAGTGGGAGTTACGATGAGCAGTACTTC. Its translation: CASSDSGSYDEQYF.

This clonotype was observed a few times. V gene TRBV25-1 combines with J gene TRBJ1-2; no clear D. The CDR3 loop spans 15 amino acids. Germline values: CDR1 MGHDK, CDR2 SYGVNS. The ends were cut back, 0 bases at V and 8 bases at J, with 16 bases in the middle. The CDR3 reads CASSEYKGAGSGYTF. The CDR3 bases are TGTGCCAGCAGTGAATATAAGGGAGCGGGGTCCGGCTACACCTTC.

The chain employs TRBV5-1 and TRBJ1-2; tentatively, D is TRBD1 (5 bases). The CDR3 has 15 residues. Trimming pared 2 bases from V and 2 bases from J, leaving 13 bases between. The germline gives CDR1 SGHRS, CDR2 YFSETQ. CDR3: CASSLSGSSNYGYTF. CDR3 nucleotide sequence: TGCGCCAGCAGCTTATCAGGGAGTTCGAACTATGGCTACACCTTC. Supplemented by reference TRBV5-1 and TRBJ1-2, the full variable domain reads KAGVTQTPRYLIKTRGQQVTLSCSPISGHRSVSWYQQTPGQGLQFLFEYFSETQRNKGNFPGRFSGRQFSNSRSEMNVSTLELGDSALYLCASSLSGSSNYGYTFGSGTRLTVV.

This clonotype has more than one count but fewer than ten. The V gene is TRBV30, the J gene TRBJ1-5; 7 nucleotides agree with TRBD1. Germline assignment: CDR1 GTSNPN and CDR2 SVGIG (reference sequence). With V trimmed by 4 bases and J by 4 bases, 10 bases remained unmatched. This CDR3 region has 15 residues. CDR3 nucleotides: TGTGCCTGGACTCCCTCGACAGGGTTGAATCAGCCCCAGCATTTT. Its translation: CAWTPSTGLNQPQHF.

With regard to this clonotype: A much larger clone lies a single base off, so this may be a read error. The chain is built from TRBV2 and TRBJ2-5, with D perhaps TRBD1 or TRBD2 (5 bases each). The V gene's germline CDR1 is SNHLY and CDR2 FYNNEI. Trimming left V 4 bases short and J 4 bases short, with 13 bases between. The CDR3 covers 14 residues. CDR3 amino acids: CASSAGRELETQYF. CDR3 DNA: TGTGCCAGCAGTGCTGGCAGGGAGCTAGAGACCCAGTACTTC.

In its sample, this clonotype was seen many times. The rearrangement uses TRBV7-2 and TRBJ2-3; TRBD2 is a possible D gene (6 bases). CDR1 is SGHTA, CDR2 FQGNSA, per germline. This CDR3 contains 14 residues. V lost 5 bases to trimming and J lost 4 bases, with 13 bases between them. CDR3 nucleotides: TGTGCCAGCAGCCCCCCTAGCGACTCAGATACGCAGTATTTT. Its protein product is CASSPPSDSDTQYF.

This clonotype has only a few counts. The chain couples TRBV5-1 to TRBJ2-7; D is perhaps TRBD1 or TRBD2 (5 bases each). V was cut by 4 bases and J by 2 bases, with 13 bases left in between. The CDR3 contains 14 residues. Germline CDR1 reads SGHRS; CDR2 reads YFSETQ. The CDR3: CASSHGTGAYEQYF. The CDR3 DNA reads as TGCGCCAGCAGCCACGGGACGGGCGCCTACGAGCAGTACTTC.

V gene TRBV14 combines with J gene TRBJ2-1; TRBD1 is a possible D gene (6 bases). The better agreement between TRBJ2-7 and the DNA end casts doubt on the J call. Germline V lookup: CDR1 SGHDN, CDR2 FVKESK. There are 16 residues in the CDR3. CDR3 loop: CASSGFTGSSYNEQYF. DNA for the CDR3: TGTGCCAGCAGCGGATTTACAGGGAGCTCCTACAATGAGCAGTACTTC.

This clonotype was detected only a few times. The V gene is TRBV5-1, the J gene TRBJ1-2; D not certain. The V end lost 3 bases, the J end lost 7 bases, and 13 bases lay between the germline ends. The CDR3 is 13 amino acids. Germline CDR1 and CDR2: SGHRS and YFSETQ. CDR3 protein: CASSYGRLGGYTF. CDR3 nucleotides: TGCGCCAGCAGCTACGGACGCTTGGGTGGCTACACCTTC.

The rearrangement links TRBV20-1 to TRBJ2-5; 11 bases fit TRBD2. V shed 0 bases, J shed 2 bases, and the junction held 5 bases outside the gene matches. There are 16 residues in the CDR3. The germline CDR1 and CDR2 sequences are DFQATT and SNEGSKA (reference sequence). CDR3 bases: TGCAGTGCTAGAGAGGGGGGACTAGCGGTTCAAGAGACCCAGTACTTC. Translation gives CSAREGGLAVQETQYF.

The rearrangement joins TRBV7-2 to TRBJ2-7, with a weak D call TRBD1 (5 bases). Germline values: CDR1 SGHTA, CDR2 FQGNSA. CDR3 length equals 16 residues. Trimming took 4 bases from V and 0 from J, leaving 16 bases between them. CDR3 in amino acids: CASSSQGSILSYEQYF. The CDR3 bases are TGTGCCAGCAGCTCGCAGGGCAGCATTCTCTCCTACGAGCAGTACTTC.

This rearrangement joins TRBV7-2 to TRBJ1-2; D gene ambiguous. Germline V CDR1 and CDR2: SGHTA, FQGNSA. CDR3 length equals 17 residues. V lost 2 bases, J lost 7 bases, and 23 bases lay in between. CDR3 in amino acids: CASSLPERRDGGSGYTF. CDR3 nucleotides: TGTGCCAGCAGCTTACCCGAGCGCCGAGACGGTGGAAGTGGCTACACCTTC.

Concerning this clonotype itself: This may arise from a read error, as a much more abundant clone is one base away. The rearrangement joins TRBV5-1 to TRBJ2-5; D possibly corresponds to TRBD2 (6 bases). CDR3 length: 16 amino acids. Germline V gene sequence: CDR1 SGHRS, CDR2 YFSETQ. The CDR3 nucleotides read TGCGCCAGCAGCCCTGCTAGCGACGGCTCCCAAGAGACCCAGAACTTC. Its protein product is CASSPASDGSQETQNF.

A note on this clonotype: Its ends do not fully match the called genes, so a read error is possible. The chain uses TRBV5-1 and TRBJ2-3; no clear D. Germline assignment: CDR1 SGHRS and CDR2 YFSETQ. The CDR3 totals 16 residues. CDR3 DNA sequence: TGCACCAGCAGCTTGTTGGGCGTAGGAATCACAGATACGCAGTATTTT. Amino acid sequence: CTSSLLGVGITDTQYF.